This TCR beta chain stems from a study of PD-1 blockade in classical Hodgkin lymphoma (dated by TCRdb to about 2020). Background for the entire study: Nivolumab dosing was 3 mg/kg intravenously every 2 weeks, continuing until either disease progression or unacceptable toxicity. The study used CyTOF and TCR beta sequencing to define a peripheral blood immune signature of response to PD-1 blockade in classical Hodgkin lymphoma.

General conclusions and limits of the study: The study covered only a single clinical trial cohort, and the causes of the repertoire differences, possibly disease activity or prior therapy, were still not defined. Trial patients achieving complete response had baseline diversity similar to newly diagnosed patients, whereas partial responders and progressors had significantly lower diversity. Lower diversity was observed in patients in whom nivolumab was started less than 1 year after ASCT, and these patients were excluded from later analyses so that confounding by immune reconstitution would be avoided. By C4D1, a significant rise was seen in CD4+ TCR diversity but not in CD8+ TCR diversity (p=0.0027 vs p=0.16), and the rise was most apparent among complete responders (p=0.02). Baseline TCR diversity was reported to be lower in newly diagnosed patients than in healthy donors, and even lower in relapsed/refractory patients.

Concerning this clone itself: The antigen it binds to is not known. No qualities accompany the bases; no much larger clone lies one base away.

The germline V gene yields SGHDT for CDR1 and YYEEEE for CDR2. At the junction V is shortened by 2 bases and J by 4 bases, with 9 bases in between. The CDR3 starts with the cysteine, ends with the phenylalanine, and has 13 residues. The entry retains the CDR3 DNA only, 39 bases that are in frame from base 1. Explained via the paper, the time point label denotes: cycle 4 day 1 (C4D1), after 6 weeks of nivolumab. All trial patients had relapsed after autologous stem cell transplantation, with cohorts A, B and C differing in prior brentuximab vedotin exposure. Magnetic negative selection with a Miltenyi CD4+ T cell isolation kit was used to purify CD4+ T cells from thawed PBMCs. The trial cohort included 50 to 60 patients with relapsed/refractory classical Hodgkin lymphoma, and each patient had a best overall response of complete response, partial response or progressive disease. In the multi-cohort phase II CheckMate 205 trial, trial patients received single-agent nivolumab. An independent review committee assessed best overall response using the 2007 International Working Group response criteria. Trial PBMCs were obtained immediately prior to nivolumab initiation (C1D1) and on therapy at cycle 2 day 1 and cycle 4 day 1. After peripheral blood was drawn into 8 mL Vacutainer Cell Preparation Tubes, PBMCs were isolated by centrifugation and then cryopreserved. Purified CD4+ and CD8+ fractions were prepared only for cases in which an additional PBMC sample was available. Magnetically labelled cells were removed on LS columns in a quadroMACS separator, and the flow-through was retained as the purified fraction.

Genomic DNA was isolated using the Qiagen DNeasy kit from unsorted PBMCs as well as from negatively selected CD4+ and CD8+ fractions. Amplification of TCR beta CDR3 regions was done by immunoSEQ multiplex PCR with primers that anneal to V and J segments. Amplification bias was minimized using a synthetic immune receptor repertoire, and residual bias was removed computationally after sequencing. The authors' analysis ran thus. Repertoire diversity was quantified as the Shannon entropy index using custom Python scripts. Unsorted, CD4+ and CD8+ repertoires were examined separately, except in combined analyses, for which CD4+ and CD8+ sequences were merged in silico. A clone counted as expanded when the clone's frequency after treatment rose at least 2-fold relative to C1D1, and clones undetected at baseline were given a pseudocount of 0.5. Clones with 0 or 1 copy at C1D1 were defined as singleton clones, while clones with 2 or more copies were defined as non-singleton clones. By matching protein sequences in sorted samples from the same patient, clones expanded in unsorted samples were annotated as CD4+, CD8+ or unknown. Wilcoxon tests on paired samples were used to test changes in diversity from C1D1 to C4D1. Not all clones reach the TCRdb copy of this immuneACCESS table, which keeps in-frame sequences only. Checked studies attribute under half of the gap to unresolved V genes and leave the rest unexplained. Clonal size and the V and J genes are those of that table, whereas D and trimming came from the DNA. The sample table contains about 25,000 clones; only one count was recorded for around 80% of them. 3% to 3.5% of the sample comes from the top ten.

Sample: CD4+ T cells from blood, taken before the fourth cycle of nivolumab. The source of this sequence is a human donor with classical Hodgkin lymphoma. The sequence is built from TRBV5-6 and TRBJ2-5; perhaps TRBD2 is the D gene, with 7 bases matching. CDR3 protein: CASSLGGVETQYF. Here is the DNA: TGTGCCAGCAGCTTAGGGGGGGTAGAGACCCAGTACTTC. Full variable domain (CDR3 extended with the reference TRBV5-6 and TRBJ2-5 proteins): DAGVTQSPTHLIKTRGQQVTLRCSPKSGHDTVSWYQQALGQGPQFIFQYYEEEERQRGNFPDRFSGHQFPNYSSELNVNALLLGDSALYLCASSLGGVETQYFGPGTRLLVL.